The 11 T cell receptor beta chains below come from one sample, sequenced in a study of cytomegalovirus exposure and HLA in healthy donors. Sequencing used immunoSEQ multiplex PCR; TCRdb keeps in-frame clones, though not all of them. Of over 130,000 clones in the sample, about 87% were seen once. The material sequenced was PBMCs. The receptor set was obtained from a man aged 18-30 years in good health and CMV-seropositive.

The rearrangement joins TRBV5-6 to TRBJ2-5; 11 positions agree with TRBD2. CDR3 size: 15 residues. Germline V gene data show CDR1 as SGHDT and CDR2 as YYEEEE. Trimming took 4 bases from V and 2 from J; bases not matched to a gene: 4. The CDR3: CASSTLAGDQETQYF. CDR3 in DNA: TGTGCCAGCAGCACACTAGCGGGGGATCAAGAGACCCAGTACTTC.

The chain is built from TRBV18 and TRBJ1-2; D gene uncertain. Trimming took 5 bases from V and 0 from J, leaving 22 bases between them. The germline gives CDR1 KGHSH, CDR2 LQKENI. The CDR3 covers 18 residues. CDR3 DNA: TGTGCCAGCTCATCCCTACTTGAGGGAGGGAGAGCTAACTATGGCTACACCTTC. Translating gives CASSSLLEGGRANYGYTF.

The chain carries TRBV7-2 and TRBJ2-5, with 8 bases aligning to TRBD2. The CDR3 sequence is 15 residues long. The junction had 8 bases not matched to a gene; V was cut back by 4 bases and J by 4 bases. Germline V lookup: CDR1 SGHTA, CDR2 FQGNSA. CDR3 sequence reads: CASSSYGGGRETQYF. CDR3 bases: TGTGCCAGCAGCTCATACGGCGGGGGGCGAGAGACCCAGTACTTC.

J is TRBJ1-2 and V is TRBV5-1; D not certain. Germline V lookup: CDR1 SGHRS, CDR2 YFSETQ. The CDR3 contains 13 residues. V lost 2 bases and J lost 4, with 9 bases in between. The CDR3 loop reads CASSFRGGYGYTF. Written as DNA, the CDR3 is TGCGCCAGCAGCTTCCGGGGTGGCTATGGCTACACCTTC.

The CDR3, as DNA: TGTGCCAGCAGTTTAGAGGTGGGGCGGCACGGCAATGAGCAGTTCTTC. This sequence encodes CASSLEVGRHGNEQFF. This chain connects TRBV27 to TRBJ2-1; D might be TRBD1 (5 bases). The CDR3 spans 16 residues. Germline-derived CDR1 and CDR2 are MNHEY and SMNVEV (reference sequence). With 2 bases removed from V and 6 bases from J, the gap between germline ends came to 17 bases.

This clone occurred once. The chain has TRBV7-2 and TRBJ1-5; tentatively, D is TRBD1 (5 bases). This CDR3 comprises 16 residues. Germline lookup yields CDR1 SGHTA and CDR2 FQGNSA. Trimming took off 4 bases at V and 1 base at J, with 14 bases between the two ends. The CDR3 region is CASSSGSSRSNQPQHF. The CDR3 region has the DNA TGTGCCAGCAGCTCAGGGTCCTCGAGGAGCAATCAGCCCCAGCATTTT.

The rearrangement uses TRBV6-1 and TRBJ2-1, with a tentative D call TRBD2 (6 bases). Germline V lookup: CDR1 MNHNS, CDR2 SASEGT. The CDR3 runs to 14 residues. Trimming removed 1 base from V and 10 bases from J, with 14 bases in between. The CDR3 sequence is CASSEGGEIGEQFF. DNA for the CDR3: TGTGCCAGCAGTGAAGGGGGGGAGATCGGCGAGCAGTTCTTC.

This clone has only one observation. J is TRBJ2-7 and V is TRBV30, with 11 nucleotides matching TRBD2. Germline V lookup: CDR1 GTSNPN, CDR2 SVGIG (reference sequence). V gave up 0 bases and J gave up 5 bases; unmatched junction bases: 6. The CDR3 runs to 15 residues. CDR3 DNA sequence: TGTGCCTGGAGTGTGCCTAGCGGGAGGTGGCACGAGCAGTACTTC. This translates into CAWSVPSGRWHEQYF. The complete variable domain, with remaining parts taken from reference TRBV30 and TRBJ2-7, reads SQTIHQWPATLVQPVGSPLSLECTVEGTSNPNLYWYRQAAGRGLQLLFYSVGIGQISSEVPQNLSASRPQDRQFILSSKKLLLSDSGFYLCAWSVPSGRWHEQYFGPGTRLTVT.

V and J are TRBV28 and TRBJ2-7; 8 nucleotides agree with TRBD2. Germline CDR1 reads MDHEN; CDR2 reads SYDVKM. This CDR3 region has 14 residues. V shed 5 bases, J shed 3 bases, and the junction held 6 bases outside the gene matches. The CDR3 protein is CASSPRAGDYEQYF. CDR3 in DNA: TGTGCCAGCAGTCCCCGAGCGGGGGACTACGAGCAGTACTTC.

This clone appeared a few times. The chain couples TRBV18 to TRBJ1-5; D is perhaps TRBD1 (6 bases). The length of the CDR3 is 15 residues. Trimming left V 5 bases short and J 4 bases short, with 15 bases between. Per germline, CDR1 KGHSH and CDR2 LQKENI. CDR3 loop: CASSSRGGRNQPQHF. In DNA, the CDR3 is TGTGCCAGCTCATCAAGGGGGGGGCGGAATCAGCCCCAGCATTTT.

The DNA of the CDR3 is TGTGCCAGCAGCTTATCACTAGCGGAAGAGACCCAGTACTTC. Translating gives CASSLSLAEETQYF. The chain couples TRBV7-9 to TRBJ2-5; 8 bases line up with TRBD2. The CDR3 consists of 14 residues. Trimming at V came to 2 bases and at J to 3 bases, leaving 2 bases not matched to a gene. CDR1 and CDR2 from the germline V gene are SEHNR and FQNEAQ (reference sequence).